This T cell receptor (beta chain) was documented in a study of T-cell reconstitution after alpha-beta-depleted transplantation in children. Preparing the TCRbeta library involved the use of unique molecular identifiers. TCRdb ran MiXCR on the PCR reads and lists one entry per CDR3 protein. This sample has under 75,000 distinct CDR3 sequences; roughly a tenth occur once, and the top ten carry about 13%. Germline V gives CDR1 SGHVS, CDR2 FQNEAQ. The CDR3 totals 15 residues. V gave up 0 bases and J gave up 5 bases, with 10 bases separating them. Many counts were recorded for this clonotype. The antigen remains undetermined. Study findings and constraints: Newly generated T cells supplied most T-cell counts and diversity one year post-transplant. At around two months after transplant, the alpha-beta T cells were reportedly derived from several hundred expanded clones that came from non-depleted graft cells. Surviving thymic progenitors and recipient T cells were the source of high TCRbeta diversity at day 60 in some patients.

The sequencing used PBMCs, collected before TCRalphabeta/CD19-depleted stem cell transplant. The V gene is TRBV7-8, the J gene TRBJ2-2; possibly TRBD1 for D (5 bases). This clonotype was obtained from a boy aged 5-17 years with acute myeloid leukemia, due to receive a stem cell transplant. CDR3: CASSLARQPTGELFF. The CDR3, as DNA: TGTGCCAGCAGCTTAGCGCGACAGCCGACCGGGGAGCTGTTTTTT.